The rows below give T cell receptor beta chains drawn from one sample of a study of blood T cell repertoires in COVID-19. The repertoire was sequenced with immunoSEQ multiplex PCR; TCRdb's copy has only in-frame clones and lacks some. The profile shows more than 65,000 clones, about 91% of them singletons. The source material was peripheral blood. These receptor sequences come from a woman aged 45-59 years with acute or convalescent COVID-19. Both conserved end residues are part of each CDR3. D genes are given only for firm matches.

j_gene: TRBJ2-1
d_gene: TRBD2
v_gene: TRBV28
CDR3aa: CASSLTGGYNEQFF
CDR3nt: TGTGCCAGCAGTTTAACGGGAGGGTACAATGAGCAGTTCTTC

j_gene: TRBJ2-6
d_gene: .
v_gene: TRBV7-3
CDR3aa: CASSLRGDSYSGANVLTF
CDR3nt: TGTGCCAGCAGCTTAAGGGGTGACAGCTACTCTGGGGCCAACGTCCTGACTTTC

j_gene: TRBJ1-4
d_gene: .
v_gene: TRBV28
CDR3aa: CASSLSGIGGNEKLFF
CDR3nt: TGTGCCAGCAGTTTATCGGGGATTGGGGGGAATGAAAAACTGTTTTTT

j_gene: TRBJ2-1
d_gene: TRBD2
v_gene: TRBV5-6
CDR3aa: CATTGTTNNEQFF
CDR3nt: TGTGCCACGACCGGGACTACCAACAATGAGCAGTTCTTC

j_gene: TRBJ2-5
d_gene: .
v_gene: TRBV5-1
CDR3aa: CASSVGTPGETQYF
CDR3nt: TGCGCCAGCAGCGTAGGGACACCCGGGGAGACCCAGTACTTC

j_gene: TRBJ2-7
d_gene: TRBD2
v_gene: TRBV27
CDR3aa: CASSLMREGREQYF
CDR3nt: TGTGCCAGCAGTTTGATGAGGGAGGGTCGCGAGCAGTACTTC

j_gene: TRBJ1-2
d_gene: TRBD1
v_gene: TRBV6-5
CDR3aa: CASSYFADRERGYTF
CDR3nt: TGTGCCAGCAGTTACTTTGCCGACAGGGAGAGGGGCTACACCTTC

j_gene: TRBJ1-6
d_gene: TRBD1
v_gene: TRBV7-8
CDR3aa: CASSSTLTGLSPLHF
CDR3nt: TGTGCCAGCAGCTCTACGTTGACAGGGCTTTCACCCCTCCACTTT

j_gene: TRBJ2-5
d_gene: .
v_gene: TRBV29-1
CDR3aa: CSVVFAGTAQETQYF
CDR3nt: TGCAGCGTTGTCTTTGCGGGGACAGCTCAAGAGACCCAGTACTTC

j_gene: TRBJ1-2
d_gene: .
v_gene: TRBV6-5
CDR3aa: CASSHSDTNYGYTF
CDR3nt: TGTGCCAGCAGTCATTCAGATACTAACTATGGCTACACCTTC

j_gene: TRBJ2-1
d_gene: TRBD2
v_gene: TRBV19
CDR3aa: CASCLAGPGDEQFF
CDR3nt: TGTGCCAGTTGCCTAGCGGGGCCGGGGGATGAGCAGTTCTTC

j_gene: TRBJ2-7
d_gene: .
v_gene: TRBV11-3
CDR3aa: CASSVGNYYEQYF
CDR3nt: TGTGCCAGCAGCGTCGGGAACTACTACGAGCAGTACTTC

j_gene: TRBJ2-3
d_gene: TRBD2
v_gene: TRBV5-6
CDR3aa: CASSLAGTSYTDTQYF
CDR3nt: TGTGCCAGCAGCTTGGCCGGGACTAGCTACACAGATACGCAGTATTTT

j_gene: TRBJ1-1
d_gene: TRBD1
v_gene: TRBV28
CDR3aa: CASSPTGGAGNTEAFF
CDR3nt: TGTGCCAGCAGCCCTACAGGGGGCGCAGGAAACACTGAAGCTTTCTTT

j_gene: TRBJ2-1
d_gene: .
v_gene: TRBV3-1/TRBV3-2
CDR3aa: CASSPGTPTYNEQFF
CDR3nt: TGTGCCAGCAGTCCCGGGACTCCCACCTACAATGAGCAGTTCTTC